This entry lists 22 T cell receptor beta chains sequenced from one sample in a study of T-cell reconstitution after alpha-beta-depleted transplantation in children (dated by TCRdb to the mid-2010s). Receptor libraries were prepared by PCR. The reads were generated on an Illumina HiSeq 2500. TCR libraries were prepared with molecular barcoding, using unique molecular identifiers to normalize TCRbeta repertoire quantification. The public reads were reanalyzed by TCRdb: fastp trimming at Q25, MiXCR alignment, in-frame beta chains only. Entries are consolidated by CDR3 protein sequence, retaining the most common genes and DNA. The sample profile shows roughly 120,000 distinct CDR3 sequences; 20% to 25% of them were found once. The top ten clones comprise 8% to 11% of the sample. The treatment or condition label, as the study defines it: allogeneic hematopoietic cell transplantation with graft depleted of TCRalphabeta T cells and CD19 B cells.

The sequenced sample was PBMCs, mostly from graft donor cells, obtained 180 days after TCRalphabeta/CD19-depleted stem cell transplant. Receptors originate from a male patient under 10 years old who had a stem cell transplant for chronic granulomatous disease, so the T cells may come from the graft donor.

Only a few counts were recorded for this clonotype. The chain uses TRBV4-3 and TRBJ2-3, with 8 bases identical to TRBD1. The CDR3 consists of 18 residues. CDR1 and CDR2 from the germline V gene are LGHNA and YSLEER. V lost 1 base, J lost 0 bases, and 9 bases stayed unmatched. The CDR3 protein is CASSQVFRQGFSTDTQYF. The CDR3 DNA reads TGCGCCAGCAGCCAAGTTTTCCGACAGGGGTTCAGCACAGATACGCAGTATTTT.

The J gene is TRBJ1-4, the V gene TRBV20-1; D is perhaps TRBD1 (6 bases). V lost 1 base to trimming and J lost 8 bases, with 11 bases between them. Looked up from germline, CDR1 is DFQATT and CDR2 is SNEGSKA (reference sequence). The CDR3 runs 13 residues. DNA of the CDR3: TGCAGTGCTAGAGCTTCCAGGGGAGAAAAACTGTTTTTT. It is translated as CSARASRGEKLFF.

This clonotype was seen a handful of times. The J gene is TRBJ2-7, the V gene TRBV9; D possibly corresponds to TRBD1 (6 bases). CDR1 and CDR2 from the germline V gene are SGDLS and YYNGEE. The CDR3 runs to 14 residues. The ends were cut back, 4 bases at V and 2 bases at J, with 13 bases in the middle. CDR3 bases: TGTGCCAGCAGCCCCCGGACAGTGGCCTACGAGCAGTACTTC. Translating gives CASSPRTVAYEQYF.

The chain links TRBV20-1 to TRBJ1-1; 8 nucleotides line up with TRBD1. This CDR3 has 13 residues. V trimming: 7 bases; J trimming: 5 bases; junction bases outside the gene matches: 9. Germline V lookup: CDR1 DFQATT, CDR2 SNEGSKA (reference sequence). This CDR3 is CSVGATGGTEAFF. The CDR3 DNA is TGCAGTGTTGGGGCAACAGGGGGGACTGAAGCTTTCTTT.

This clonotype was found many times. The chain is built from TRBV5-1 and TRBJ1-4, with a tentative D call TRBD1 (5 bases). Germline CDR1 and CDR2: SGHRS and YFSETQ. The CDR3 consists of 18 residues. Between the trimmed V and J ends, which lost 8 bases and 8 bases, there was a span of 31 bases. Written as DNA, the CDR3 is TGCGCCAGTAAACCGGGAGCCCCCCTCATCGGCCCAGGGGAAAAACTGTTTTTT. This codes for CASKPGAPLIGPGEKLFF.

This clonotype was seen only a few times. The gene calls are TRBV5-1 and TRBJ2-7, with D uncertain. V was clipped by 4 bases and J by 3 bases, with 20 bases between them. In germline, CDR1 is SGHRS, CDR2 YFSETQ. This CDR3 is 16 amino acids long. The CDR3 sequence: CASSALGGPGSYEQYF. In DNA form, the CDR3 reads TGCGCCAGCAGCGCGCTCGGTGGGCCGGGCAGCTACGAGCAGTACTTC.

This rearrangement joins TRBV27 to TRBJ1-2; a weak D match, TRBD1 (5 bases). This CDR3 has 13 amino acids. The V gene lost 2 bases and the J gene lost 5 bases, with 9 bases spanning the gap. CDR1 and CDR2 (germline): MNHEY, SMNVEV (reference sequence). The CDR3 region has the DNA TGTGCCAGCAGTTTACGGGGCGGGTATGGCTACACCTTC. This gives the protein CASSLRGGYGYTF.

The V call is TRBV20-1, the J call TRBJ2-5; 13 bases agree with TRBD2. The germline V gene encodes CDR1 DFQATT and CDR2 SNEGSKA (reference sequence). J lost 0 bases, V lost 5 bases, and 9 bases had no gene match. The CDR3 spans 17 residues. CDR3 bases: TGCAGTGCTCCTACTAGCGGGAGGGTGATGTACCAAGAGACCCAGTACTTC. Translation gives CSAPTSGRVMYQETQYF.

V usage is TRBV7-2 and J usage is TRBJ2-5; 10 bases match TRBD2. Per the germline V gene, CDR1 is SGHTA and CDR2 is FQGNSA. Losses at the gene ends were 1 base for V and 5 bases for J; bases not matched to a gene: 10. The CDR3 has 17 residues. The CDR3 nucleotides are TGTGCCAGCAGCTTAGTGGTTAGCGGGGGGATGTACGAGACCCAGTACTTC. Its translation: CASSLVVSGGMYETQYF.

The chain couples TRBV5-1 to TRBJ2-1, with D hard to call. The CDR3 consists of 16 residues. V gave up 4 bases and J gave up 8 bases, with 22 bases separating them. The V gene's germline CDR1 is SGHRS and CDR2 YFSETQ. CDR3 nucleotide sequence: TGCGCCAGCAGCATCCAAGCGAAACATTCAGGTCATGAGCAGTTCTTC. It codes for CASSIQAKHSGHEQFF.

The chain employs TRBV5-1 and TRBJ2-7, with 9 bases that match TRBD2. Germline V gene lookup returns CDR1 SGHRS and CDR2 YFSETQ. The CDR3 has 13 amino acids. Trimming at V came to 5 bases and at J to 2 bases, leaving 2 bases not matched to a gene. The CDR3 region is CASRTSGAYEQYF. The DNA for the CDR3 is TGCGCCAGCAGGACTAGCGGAGCCTACGAGCAGTACTTC.

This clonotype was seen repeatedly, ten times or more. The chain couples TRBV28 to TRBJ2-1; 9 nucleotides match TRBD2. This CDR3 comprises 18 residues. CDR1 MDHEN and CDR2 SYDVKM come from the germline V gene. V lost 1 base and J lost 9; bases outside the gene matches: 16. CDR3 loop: CASSLSRTSDGVAGEQFF. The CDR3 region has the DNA TGTGCCAGCAGTTTATCCCGGACTAGCGACGGTGTCGCTGGTGAGCAGTTCTTC.

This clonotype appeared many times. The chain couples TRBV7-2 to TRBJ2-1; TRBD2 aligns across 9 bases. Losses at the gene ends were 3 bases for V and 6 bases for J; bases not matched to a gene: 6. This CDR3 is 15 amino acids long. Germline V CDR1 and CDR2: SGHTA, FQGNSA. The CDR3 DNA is TGTGCCAGCAGCTTTCGGGGACTAGCCCTCAATGAGCAGTTCTTC. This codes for CASSFRGLALNEQFF. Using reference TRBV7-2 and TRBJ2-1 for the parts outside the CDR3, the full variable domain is GAGVSQSPSNKVTEKGKDVELRCDPISGHTALYWYRQSLGQGLEFLIYFQGNSAPDKSGLPSDRFSAERTGGSVSTLTIQRTQQEDSAVYLCASSFRGLALNEQFFGPGTRLTVL.

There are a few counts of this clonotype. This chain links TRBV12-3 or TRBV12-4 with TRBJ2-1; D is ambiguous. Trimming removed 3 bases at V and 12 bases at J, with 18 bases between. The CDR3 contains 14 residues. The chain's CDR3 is CASSFALPTKGQFF. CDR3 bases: TGTGCCAGCAGTTTTGCCCTTCCCACAAAGGGGCAGTTCTTC.

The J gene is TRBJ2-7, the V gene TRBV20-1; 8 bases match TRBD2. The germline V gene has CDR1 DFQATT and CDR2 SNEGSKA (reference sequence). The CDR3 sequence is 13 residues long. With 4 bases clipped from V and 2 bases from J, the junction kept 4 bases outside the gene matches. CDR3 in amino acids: CSANLAGPYEQYF. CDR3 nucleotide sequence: TGCAGTGCTAACTTAGCGGGACCCTACGAGCAGTACTTC.

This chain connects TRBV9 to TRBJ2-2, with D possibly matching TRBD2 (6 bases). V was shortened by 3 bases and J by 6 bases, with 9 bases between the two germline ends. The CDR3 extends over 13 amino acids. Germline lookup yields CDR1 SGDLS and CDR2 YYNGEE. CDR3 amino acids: CASSAWGAGELFF. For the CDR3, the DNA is TGTGCCAGCAGCGCGTGGGGGGCCGGGGAGCTGTTTTTT.

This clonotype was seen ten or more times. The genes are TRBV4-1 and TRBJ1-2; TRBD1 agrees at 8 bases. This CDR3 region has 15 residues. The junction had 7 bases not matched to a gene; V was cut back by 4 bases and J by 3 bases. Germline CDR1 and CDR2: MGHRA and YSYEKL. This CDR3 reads CASSRSETGDYGYTF. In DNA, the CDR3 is TGCGCCAGCAGCCGCTCCGAGACAGGGGACTATGGCTACACCTTC.

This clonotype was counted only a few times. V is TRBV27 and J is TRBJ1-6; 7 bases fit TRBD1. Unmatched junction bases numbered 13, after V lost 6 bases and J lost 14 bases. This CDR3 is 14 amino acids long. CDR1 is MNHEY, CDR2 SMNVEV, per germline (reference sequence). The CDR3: CASSMGQRVGALHF. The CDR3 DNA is TGTGCCAGCAGCATGGGACAGAGGGTCGGAGCCCTCCACTTT.

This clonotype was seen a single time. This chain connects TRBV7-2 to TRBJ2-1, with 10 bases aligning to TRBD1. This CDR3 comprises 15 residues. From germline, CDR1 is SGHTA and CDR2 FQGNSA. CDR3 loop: CASLRGTGAYNEQFF. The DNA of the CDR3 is TGTGCTTCTCTACGCGGGACAGGGGCATACAATGAGCAGTTCTTC.

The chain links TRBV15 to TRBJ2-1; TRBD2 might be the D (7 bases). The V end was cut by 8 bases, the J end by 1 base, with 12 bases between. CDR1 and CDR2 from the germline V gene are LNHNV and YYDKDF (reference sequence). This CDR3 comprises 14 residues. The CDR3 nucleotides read TGTGCCACCTCGGAGGGGGGGTCCTACAATGAGCAGTTCTTC. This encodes CATSEGGSYNEQFF. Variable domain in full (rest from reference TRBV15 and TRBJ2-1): DAMVIQNPRYQVTQFGKPVTLSCSQTLNHNVMYWYQQKSSQAPKLLFHYYDKDFNNEADTPDNFQSRRPNTSFCFLDIRSPGLGDTAMYLCATSEGGSYNEQFFGPGTRLTVL.

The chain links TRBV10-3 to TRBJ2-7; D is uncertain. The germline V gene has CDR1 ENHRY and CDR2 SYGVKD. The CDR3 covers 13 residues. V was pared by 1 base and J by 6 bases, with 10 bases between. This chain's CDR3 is CAISEFSLGEQYF. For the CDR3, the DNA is TGTGCCATCAGTGAGTTCTCGTTGGGCGAGCAGTACTTC.

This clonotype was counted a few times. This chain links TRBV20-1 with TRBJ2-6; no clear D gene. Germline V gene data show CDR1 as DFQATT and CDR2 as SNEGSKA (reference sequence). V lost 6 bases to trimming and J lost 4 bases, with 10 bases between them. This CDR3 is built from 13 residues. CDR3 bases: TGCAGTGCCACATCTGTGGGGGCCAACGTCCTGACTTTC. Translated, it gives CSATSVGANVLTF.